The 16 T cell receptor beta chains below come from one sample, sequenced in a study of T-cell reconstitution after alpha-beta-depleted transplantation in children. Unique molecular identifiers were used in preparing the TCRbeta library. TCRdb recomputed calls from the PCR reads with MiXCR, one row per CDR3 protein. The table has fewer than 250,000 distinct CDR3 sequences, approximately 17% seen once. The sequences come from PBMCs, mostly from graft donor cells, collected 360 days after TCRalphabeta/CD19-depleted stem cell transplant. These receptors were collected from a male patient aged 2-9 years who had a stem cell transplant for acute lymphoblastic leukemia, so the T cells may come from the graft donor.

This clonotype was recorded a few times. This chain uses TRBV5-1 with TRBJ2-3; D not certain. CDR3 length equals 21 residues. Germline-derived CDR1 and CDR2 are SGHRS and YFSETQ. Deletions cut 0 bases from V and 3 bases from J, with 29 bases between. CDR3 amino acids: CASSLATPGPWPNPFTDTQYF. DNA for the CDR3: TGCGCCAGCAGCTTGGCCACCCCGGGTCCATGGCCCAACCCCTTTACAGATACGCAGTATTTT.

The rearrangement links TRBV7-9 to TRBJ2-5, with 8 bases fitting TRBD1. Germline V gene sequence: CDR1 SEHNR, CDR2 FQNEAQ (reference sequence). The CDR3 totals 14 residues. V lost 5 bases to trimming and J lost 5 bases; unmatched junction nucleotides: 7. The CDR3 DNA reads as TGTGCCAGCAGCCCCAGACAGGGGAGGGAGACCCAGTACTTC. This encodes CASSPRQGRETQYF.

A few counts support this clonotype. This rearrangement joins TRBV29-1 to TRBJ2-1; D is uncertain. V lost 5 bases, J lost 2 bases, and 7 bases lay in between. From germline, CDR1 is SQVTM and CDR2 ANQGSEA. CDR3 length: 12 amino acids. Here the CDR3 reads CSVFRAYNEQFF. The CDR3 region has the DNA TGCAGCGTTTTTCGTGCCTACAATGAGCAGTTCTTC.

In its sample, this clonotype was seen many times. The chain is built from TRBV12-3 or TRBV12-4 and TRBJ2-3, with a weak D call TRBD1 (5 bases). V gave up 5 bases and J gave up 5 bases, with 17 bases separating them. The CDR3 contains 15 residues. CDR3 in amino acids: CASSPSVRVEDTQYF. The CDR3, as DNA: TGTGCCAGCAGTCCGTCGGTCAGGGTTGAAGATACGCAGTATTTT.

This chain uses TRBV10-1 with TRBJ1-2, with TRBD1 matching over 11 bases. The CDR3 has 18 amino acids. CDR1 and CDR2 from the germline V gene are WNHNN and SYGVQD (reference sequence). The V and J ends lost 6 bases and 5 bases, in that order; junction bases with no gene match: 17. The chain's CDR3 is CASREEGQGGPLRYGYTF. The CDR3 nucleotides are TGCGCCAGCAGGGAAGAGGGACAGGGGGGACCTCTGAGGTATGGCTACACCTTC.

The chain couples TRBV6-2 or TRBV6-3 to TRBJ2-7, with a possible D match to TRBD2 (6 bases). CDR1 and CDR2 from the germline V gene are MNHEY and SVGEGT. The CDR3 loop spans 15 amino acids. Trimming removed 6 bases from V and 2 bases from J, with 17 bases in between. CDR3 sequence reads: CASSRDFGGTYEQYF. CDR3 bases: TGTGCCAGCAGCCGGGACTTTGGGGGGACCTACGAGCAGTACTTC.

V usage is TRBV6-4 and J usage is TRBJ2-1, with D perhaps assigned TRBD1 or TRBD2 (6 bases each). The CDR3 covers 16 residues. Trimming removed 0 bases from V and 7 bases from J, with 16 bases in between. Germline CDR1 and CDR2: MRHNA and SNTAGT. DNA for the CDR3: TGTGCCAGCAGTGACTCAGGGGCGCGAGGGGGGAATGAGCAGTTCTTC. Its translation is CASSDSGARGGNEQFF.

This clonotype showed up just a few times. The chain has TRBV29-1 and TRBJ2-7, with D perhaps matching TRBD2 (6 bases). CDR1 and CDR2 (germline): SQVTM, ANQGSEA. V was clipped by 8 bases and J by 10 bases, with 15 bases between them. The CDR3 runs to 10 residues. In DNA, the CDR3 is TGCAGCTTTTGTGCGGGGTACCAGTACTTC. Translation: CSFCAGYQYF.

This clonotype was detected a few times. CDR3 DNA sequence: TGTGCCAGCAGTTTAATAGCGGGGGGGCGGGATGAGCAGTTCTTC. Translation gives CASSLIAGGRDEQFF. This chain links TRBV12-3 or TRBV12-4 with TRBJ2-1; 11 bases fit TRBD2. The CDR3 is 15 amino acids. V was pared by 2 bases and J by 8 bases, with 5 bases of the junction left unmatched.

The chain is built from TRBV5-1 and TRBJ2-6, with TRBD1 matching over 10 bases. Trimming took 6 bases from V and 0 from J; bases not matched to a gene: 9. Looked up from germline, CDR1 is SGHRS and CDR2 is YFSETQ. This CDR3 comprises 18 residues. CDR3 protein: CASTVTGGNPSGANVLTF. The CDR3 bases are TGCGCCAGCACCGTGACAGGGGGCAACCCCTCTGGGGCCAACGTCCTGACTTTC.

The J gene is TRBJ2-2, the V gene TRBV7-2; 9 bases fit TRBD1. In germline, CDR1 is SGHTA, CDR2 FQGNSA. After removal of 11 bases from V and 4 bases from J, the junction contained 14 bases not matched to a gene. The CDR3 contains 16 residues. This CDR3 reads CAPGIRDRESTGELFF. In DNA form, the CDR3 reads TGTGCCCCGGGGATCCGGGACAGGGAGTCCACCGGGGAGCTGTTTTTT.

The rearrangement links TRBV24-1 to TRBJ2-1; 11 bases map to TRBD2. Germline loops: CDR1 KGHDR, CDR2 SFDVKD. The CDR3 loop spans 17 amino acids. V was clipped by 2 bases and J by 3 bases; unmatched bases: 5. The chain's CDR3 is CATSDSAGTSGYNEQFF. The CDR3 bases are TGTGCCACCAGTGATTCCGCGGGGACTAGCGGCTACAATGAGCAGTTCTTC.

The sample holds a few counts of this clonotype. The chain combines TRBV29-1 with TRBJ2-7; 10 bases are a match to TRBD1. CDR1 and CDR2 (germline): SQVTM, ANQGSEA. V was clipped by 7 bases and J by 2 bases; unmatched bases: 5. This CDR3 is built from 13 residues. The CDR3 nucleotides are TGCAGCGCTCGGACAGGGGGGACCTACGAGCAGTACTTC. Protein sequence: CSARTGGTYEQYF.

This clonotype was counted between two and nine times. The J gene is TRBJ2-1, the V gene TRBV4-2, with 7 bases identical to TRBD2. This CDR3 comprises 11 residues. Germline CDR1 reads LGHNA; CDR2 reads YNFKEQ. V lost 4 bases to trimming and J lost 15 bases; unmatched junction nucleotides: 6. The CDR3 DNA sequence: TGTGCCAGCAGCCTAGGACTAGAATCGTTCTTC. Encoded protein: CASSLGLESFF.

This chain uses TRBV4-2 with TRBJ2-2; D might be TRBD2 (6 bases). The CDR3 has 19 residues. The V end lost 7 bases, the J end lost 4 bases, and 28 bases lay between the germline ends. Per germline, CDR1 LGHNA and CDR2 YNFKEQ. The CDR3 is CASTLRPLLGGEVTGELFF. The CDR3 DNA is TGTGCCAGCACCCTCCGTCCTCTTCTCGGCGGGGAAGTCACCGGGGAGCTGTTTTTT.

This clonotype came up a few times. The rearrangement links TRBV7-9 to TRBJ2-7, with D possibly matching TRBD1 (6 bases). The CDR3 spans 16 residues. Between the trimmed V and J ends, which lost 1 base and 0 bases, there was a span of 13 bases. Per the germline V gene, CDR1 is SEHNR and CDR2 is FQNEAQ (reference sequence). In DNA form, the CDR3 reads TGTGCCAGCAGCTTAGGGACAGAAGGGGGCTCCTACGAGCAGTACTTC. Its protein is CASSLGTEGGSYEQYF.